The entry below describes one TCR beta chain. The data were taken from a study of blood T cell repertoires in COVID-19. Study-level background: PBMCs, B-cell-depleted T cells, or T cells were the source of the cDNA or gDNA that made up the material.

Authors' analysis steps: Estimated nucleated cell counts came from reference gene primer amplification. Produced via immunoSEQ multiplex PCR; TCRdb's table is partial and in-frame only. That table supplies the V and J calls and clone size; D and trimming were determined from the DNA. The table has 150,000 to 200,000 clones, approximately 93% seen once. The CDR3 covers 17 residues. Trimming at V came to 5 bases and at J to 0 bases, leaving 2 bases not matched to a gene. The V gene's germline CDR1 is SGHTA and CDR2 FQGTGA. Seattle's cohort entered during active infection and was followed longitudinally.

The sequence derives from a woman aged 55 to 70 with COVID-19, enrolled during active disease. Sequencing was done on a sample of peripheral blood. The rearrangement links TRBV7-3 to TRBJ2-2; 14 nucleotides agree with TRBD2. CDR3 in amino acids: CASSRGLAGANTGELFF. CDR3 coding DNA: TGTGCCAGCAGCCGGGGACTAGCGGGGGCGAACACCGGGGAGCTGTTTTTT.